The present T cell receptor beta chain was sequenced within a study of T cell responses to AZD1222 COVID-19 vaccine. General study points: Vaccine-associated CD4 TCRs ranged over spike, dominating at 160-218 and 743-854. The breadth and depth of Spike-specific TCRs increased once two AZD1222 doses had been given.

Germline-derived CDR1 and CDR2 are SGHRS and YFSETQ. The CDR3 covers 14 residues. Trimming cost V 2 bases and J 8 bases, with 15 bases left between them. Points on this clone: Its target is unknown.

This table comes from immunoSEQ multiplex PCR, and its TCRdb copy is limited to in-frame clones, with some not included. The table records over 150,000 clones, 86% of them present only once. Source: peripheral blood, taken on day 0 of MenACWY control vaccination. The chain carries TRBV5-1 and TRBJ2-3; weak D call: TRBD1 (6 bases). The sequence came from an adult in good health. The CDR3 reads CASSLGQGLSTQYF. The CDR3 DNA reads TGCGCCAGCAGCTTAGGCCAGGGGCTGAGTACGCAGTATTTT.